The 7 T cell receptor beta chains below come from one sample, sequenced in a study of response to subunit inactivated influenza vaccine. TCRdb re-called the RT-PCR reads through MiXCR, storing one row per CDR3 protein. The data contain over 800,000 distinct CDR3 sequences, 21% of them singletons. This sample comprised PBMCs from blood, obtained 4 to 6 days after vaccination. Source of these receptors: a man aged 45 to 65 who received an inactivated influenza vaccine.

This clonotype occurred a few times. V usage is TRBV7-6 and J usage is TRBJ2-7; D gene uncertain. Germline V lookup: CDR1 SGHVS, CDR2 FNYEAQ. The germline V and J ends were trimmed by 4 bases and 2 bases, with 6 bases remaining between them. This CDR3 has 12 residues. CDR3 DNA sequence: TGTGCCAGCAGCTCAGTGACCTACGAGCAGTACTTC. Translated, it gives CASSSVTYEQYF.

This clonotype has more than one count but fewer than ten. The V gene is TRBV12-3 or TRBV12-4, the J gene TRBJ2-1; 7 nucleotides line up with TRBD1. The CDR3 totals 15 residues. V lost 6 bases to trimming and J lost 6 bases; unmatched junction nucleotides: 11. The CDR3 sequence is CASSNLLTGANEQFF. CDR3 bases: TGTGCCAGCAGCAACCTACTTACAGGGGCCAATGAGCAGTTCTTC.

The sample holds many counts of this clonotype. The genes are TRBV20-1 and TRBJ2-3; 14 bases are shared with TRBD2. In germline, CDR1 is DFQATT, CDR2 SNEGSKA (reference sequence). Trimming took 2 bases from V and 1 from J; bases not matched to a gene: 5. The CDR3 loop spans 17 amino acids. The CDR3: CSARRTSGGPGTDTQYF. DNA for the CDR3: TGCAGTGCTAGACGGACTAGCGGGGGGCCGGGCACAGATACGCAGTATTTT.

The gene calls are TRBV24-1 and TRBJ2-5; D perhaps matches TRBD1 (6 bases). Germline V CDR1 and CDR2: KGHDR, SFDVKD. CDR3 length: 13 amino acids. Trimming removed 3 bases from V and 5 bases from J, with 9 bases in between. The CDR3 DNA sequence: TGTGCCACCAGTGATGCCACAGGGGAGACCCAGTACTTC. Its protein product is CATSDATGETQYF.

V usage is TRBV7-2 and J usage is TRBJ2-3; 7 positions agree with TRBD1. Germline V gives CDR1 SGHTA, CDR2 FQGNSA. The CDR3 runs 14 residues. V was pared by 7 bases and J by 5 bases, with 9 bases of the junction left unmatched. The CDR3 loop is CASTPLSGGDTQYF. For the CDR3, the DNA is TGTGCCAGCACCCCTCTTTCAGGGGGAGATACGCAGTATTTT.

This clonotype has only a few counts. The chain uses TRBV6-5 and TRBJ2-1; D unclear. V was shortened by 2 bases and J by 4 bases, with 18 bases between the two germline ends. There are 17 residues in the CDR3. The germline CDR1 and CDR2 sequences are MNHEY and SVGAGI. CDR3 loop: CASSYSFVNSPYNEQFF. CDR3 in DNA: TGTGCCAGCAGTTACAGTTTTGTAAACTCTCCATACAATGAGCAGTTCTTC.

The chain joins TRBV29-1 to TRBJ1-1; D is ambiguous. This CDR3 is built from 13 residues. Trimming removed 7 bases from V and 5 bases from J, with 17 bases in between. Germline V gene sequence: CDR1 SQVTM, CDR2 ANQGSEA. CDR3 in amino acids: CSGRGTGRTEAFF. The CDR3 DNA reads TGCAGCGGCCGAGGAACGGGAAGGACTGAAGCTTTCTTT.